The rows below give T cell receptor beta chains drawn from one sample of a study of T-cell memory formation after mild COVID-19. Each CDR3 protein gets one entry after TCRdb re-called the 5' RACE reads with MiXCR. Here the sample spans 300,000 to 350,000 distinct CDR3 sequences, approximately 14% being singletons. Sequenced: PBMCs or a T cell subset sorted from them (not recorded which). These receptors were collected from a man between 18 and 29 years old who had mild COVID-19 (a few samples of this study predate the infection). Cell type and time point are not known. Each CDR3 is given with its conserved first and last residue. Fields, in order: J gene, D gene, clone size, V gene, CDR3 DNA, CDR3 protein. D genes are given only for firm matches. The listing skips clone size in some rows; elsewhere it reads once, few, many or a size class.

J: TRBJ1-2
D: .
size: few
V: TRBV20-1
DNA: TGCAGTGCTAGAGAAGGGGTAAGGAGCTATGGCTACACCTTC
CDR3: CSAREGVRSYGYTF

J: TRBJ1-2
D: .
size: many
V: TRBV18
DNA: TGTGCCAGCTCACCAGACGGGCTGGATGGCTACACCTTC
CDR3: CASSPDGLDGYTF

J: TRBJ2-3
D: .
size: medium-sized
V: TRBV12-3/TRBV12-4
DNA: TGTGCCAGCGAGTTATACGCGGGGTCAGATACGCAGTATTTT
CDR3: CASELYAGSDTQYF

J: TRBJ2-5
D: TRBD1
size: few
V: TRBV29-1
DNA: TGCAGCGCCTGGGACAGGGAAGAGACCCAGTACTTC
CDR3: CSAWDREETQYF

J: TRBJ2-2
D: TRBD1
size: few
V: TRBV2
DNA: TGTGCCAGCACGGACAGGGGTCCCACCGGGGAGCTGTTTTTT
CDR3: CASTDRGPTGELFF

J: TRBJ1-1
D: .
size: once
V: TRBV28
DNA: TGTGCCAGCAGTTCCACTACGAGGGAGTCAGGCACTGAAGCTTTCTTT
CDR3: CASSSTTRESGTEAFF

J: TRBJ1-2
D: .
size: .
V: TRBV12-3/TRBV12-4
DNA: TGTGCCAGCAGTCTGGGGGGGGGGATAGGAAATGGCTACACCTTC
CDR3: CASSLGGGIGNGYTF

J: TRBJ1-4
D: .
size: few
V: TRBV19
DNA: TGTGCCAGTAGTACGGCAGCGGGACTGTTTTTT
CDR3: CASSTAAGLFF

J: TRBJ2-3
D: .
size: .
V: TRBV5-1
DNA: TGCGCCAGCAGCGATCAACTAGCAGATACGCAGTATTTT
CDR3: CASSDQLADTQYF

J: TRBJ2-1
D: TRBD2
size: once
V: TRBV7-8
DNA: TGTGCCAGCAGCCCGCGTTCCGGAGCGGGGATAACAAGCTCCTACAATGAGCAGTTCTTC
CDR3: CASSPRSGAGITSSYNEQFF

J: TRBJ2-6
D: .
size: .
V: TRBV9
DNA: TGTGCCAGCAGCGTAGAAGCAGGGGCCTCCAACGTCCTGACTTTC
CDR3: CASSVEAGASNVLTF

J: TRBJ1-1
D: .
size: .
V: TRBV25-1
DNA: TGTGCCAGCAGTGGAACCTCCGGGGGAGATACTGAAGCTTTCTTT
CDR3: CASSGTSGGDTEAFF

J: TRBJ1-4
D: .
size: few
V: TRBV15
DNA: TGTGCCACCAGCAGCTTGGTCAGCCCTGGTGAAAAACTGTTTTTT
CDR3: CATSSLVSPGEKLFF

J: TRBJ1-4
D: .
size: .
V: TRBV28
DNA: TGTGCCAGCAGTTTCGGTCTAGTTGCAACTAATGAAAAACTGTTTTTT
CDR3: CASSFGLVATNEKLFF

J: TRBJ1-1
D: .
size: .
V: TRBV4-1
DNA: TGCGCCAGCAGCCAAGAGAGGGGGGGGACTGAAGCTTTCTTT
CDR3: CASSQERGGTEAFF

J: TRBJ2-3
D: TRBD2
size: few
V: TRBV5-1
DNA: TGCGCCAGCAGCTTAGTCTCGGGACTACTCACAGATACGCAGTATTTT
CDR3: CASSLVSGLLTDTQYF

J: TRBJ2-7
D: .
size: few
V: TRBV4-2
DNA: TGTGCCAGCAGTAGGGACGGATTCGCCGCCTACGAGCAGTACTTC
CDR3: CASSRDGFAAYEQYF

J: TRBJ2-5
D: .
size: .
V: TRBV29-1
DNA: TGCAGCGTTTCGGGTGAAGGGGCTTTGGGGGAGACCCAGTACTTC
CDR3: CSVSGEGALGETQYF

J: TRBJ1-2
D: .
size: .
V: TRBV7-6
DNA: TGTGCCAGCAGCTCGGGCGGGGGCGCGGTTCACTATGGCTACACCTTC
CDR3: CASSSGGGAVHYGYTF

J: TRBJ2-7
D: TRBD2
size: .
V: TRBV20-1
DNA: TGCAGTGCTAAAGAGATTAGCGGGGGGTGGGTGCAGTACTTC
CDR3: CSAKEISGGWVQYF

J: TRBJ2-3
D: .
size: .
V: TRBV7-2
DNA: TGTGCCAGCAGCAGAAGGGACCAGCAGGATACGCAGTATTTT
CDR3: CASSRRDQQDTQYF

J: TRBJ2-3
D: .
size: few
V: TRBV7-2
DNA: TGTGCCAGCAGCTACAGGGCAGATACGCAGTATTTT
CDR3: CASSYRADTQYF

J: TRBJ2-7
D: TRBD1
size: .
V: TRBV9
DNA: TGTGCCAGCACCAGTGGGGCCGGGGGACAGGGCACCTACGAGCAGTACTTC
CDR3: CASTSGAGGQGTYEQYF

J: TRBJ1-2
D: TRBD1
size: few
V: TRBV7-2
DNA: TGTGCCAGCAGCCCACGCAGGGGGCGCGGCACCTTC
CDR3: CASSPRRGRGTF

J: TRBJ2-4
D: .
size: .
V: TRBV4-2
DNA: TGTGCCAGCAGCCAACTTCAAAACATTCAGTACTTC
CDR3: CASSQLQNIQYF

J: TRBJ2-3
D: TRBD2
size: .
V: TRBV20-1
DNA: TGCAGTGCTAGTCGGGGGGTCACTAGCACAGATACGCAGTATTTT
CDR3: CSASRGVTSTDTQYF

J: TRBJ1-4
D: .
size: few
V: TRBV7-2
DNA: TGTGCCAGCAGCCCCAGGGCGCAGCCATATGAAAAACTGTTTTTT
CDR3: CASSPRAQPYEKLFF

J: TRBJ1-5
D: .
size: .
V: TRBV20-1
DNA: TGCAGTGCTAGTGTCAAGGGGATTGGCCAGCCCCAGCATTTT
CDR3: CSASVKGIGQPQHF

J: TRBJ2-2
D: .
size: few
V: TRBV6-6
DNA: TGTGCCAGCAGTTATGGCAGACGGCCCGGGGAGCTGTTTTTT
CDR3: CASSYGRRPGELFF

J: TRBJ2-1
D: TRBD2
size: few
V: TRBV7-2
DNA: TGTGCCAGCAGCCCCGAAGGGGCTAGCGGGAACAATGAGCAGTTCTTC
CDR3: CASSPEGASGNNEQFF

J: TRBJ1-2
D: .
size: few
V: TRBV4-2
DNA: TGTGCCAGCAGCCAAGTCAAAGGGCAGGAGAACTATGGCTACACCTTC
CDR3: CASSQVKGQENYGYTF

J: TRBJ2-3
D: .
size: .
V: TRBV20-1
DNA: TGCAGTGCTGCGGTCGACGGGTGGGCGGATACGCAGTATTTT
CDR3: CSAAVDGWADTQYF